Below are 32 T cell receptor beta chains sequenced from a single sample in a study of cytomegalovirus exposure and HLA in healthy donors. In the PCR, 60 Vbeta and 13 Jbeta primers were used. Method: immunoSEQ multiplex PCR; TCRdb's copy keeps in-frame clones and lacks some. Among fewer than 200,000 clones listed, approximately 77% were seen once. The material sequenced was PBMCs. The receptors originated from a male donor in good health and CMV-seronegative.

J is TRBJ1-3 and V is TRBV28; TRBD1 is a possible D gene (5 bases). V lost 6 bases to trimming and J lost 0 bases, with 9 bases between them. The CDR3 has 14 amino acids. The germline V gene has CDR1 MDHEN and CDR2 SYDVKM. The CDR3 coding sequence is TGTGCCAGCAGCTCAGGGCGCTCTGGAAACACCATATATTTT. Amino acids: CASSSGRSGNTIYF.

The chain employs TRBV15 and TRBJ1-1; 8 bases are shared with TRBD1. V was clipped by 2 bases and J by 1 base; unmatched bases: 6. CDR1 is LNHNV, CDR2 YYDKDF, per germline (reference sequence). This CDR3 region has 16 residues. Here the CDR3 DNA reads TGTGCCACCAGCAGATCCCGGGACAGGCCGAACACTGAAGCTTTCTTT. It yields the protein CATSRSRDRPNTEAFF.

This clone came up a few times. Other DNA sequences in this specimen translate into the identical CDR3. The V call is TRBV6-5, the J call TRBJ1-2, with a weak D call TRBD1 (5 bases). The CDR3 spans 14 residues. V shed 2 bases and J shed 2 bases, with 9 bases lying between them. Germline V lookup: CDR1 MNHEY, CDR2 SVGAGI. CDR3 loop: CASSYGQGNYGYTF. CDR3 in DNA: TGTGCCAGCAGTTACGGTCAGGGAAACTATGGCTACACCTTC.

The genes are TRBV7-9 and TRBJ2-1; weak D call: TRBD1 (6 bases). CDR1 is SEHNR, CDR2 FQNEAQ, per germline (reference sequence). The CDR3 loop spans 14 amino acids. The V and J ends lost 4 bases and 10 bases respectively, with 17 bases between them. The DNA of the CDR3 is TGTGCCAGCAGCTCCAGATCCTCAGGGACAGAGCAGTTCTTC. Protein: CASSSRSSGTEQFF.

This clone was detected only a few times. This chain links TRBV28 with TRBJ1-5; TRBD1 matches at 8 bases. Germline V gene sequence: CDR1 MDHEN, CDR2 SYDVKM. V lost 7 bases and J lost 1; bases outside the gene matches: 6. The CDR3 is 15 amino acids. The CDR3 here is CASIGQGPSNQPQHF. The CDR3 nucleotides are TGTGCCAGCATCGGACAGGGCCCGAGCAATCAGCCCCAGCATTTT.

The rearrangement links TRBV19 to TRBJ1-2; TRBD1 agrees at 7 bases. Losses at the gene ends were 4 bases for V and 8 bases for J; bases not matched to a gene: 19. Germline CDR1 is LNHDA and CDR2 is SQIVND (reference sequence). CDR3 size: 17 residues. CDR3 bases: TGTGCCAGTAGTACCACATCCACAGGGGTGGGTATTGAAGGCTACACCTTC. Amino acids: CASSTTSTGVGIEGYTF.

This clone was seen just once. The chain links TRBV2 to TRBJ2-2, with 8 bases aligning to TRBD1. Germline assignment: CDR1 SNHLY and CDR2 FYNNEI. The length of the CDR3 is 14 residues. The V gene end was trimmed by 6 bases and the J gene end by 5 bases; junction bases not matched to a gene: 5. CDR3 sequence: CASSGQGRTGELFF. CDR3 in DNA: TGTGCCAGCAGCGGACAGGGAAGGACCGGGGAGCTGTTTTTT.

This chain connects TRBV5-5 to TRBJ1-4; 10 bases align to TRBD1. The CDR3 sequence is 17 residues long. Germline V gene data show CDR1 as SGHKS and CDR2 as YYEKEE (reference sequence). Trimming removed 3 bases from V and 4 bases from J; junction bases left unmatched: 9. CDR3 DNA sequence: TGTGCCAGCAGCTCCGGACAGGGGGGCCTTGGTAATGAAAAACTGTTTTTT. Translation gives CASSSGQGGLGNEKLFF.

Only a few counts were recorded for this clone. V gene TRBV28 combines with J gene TRBJ2-2; 8 bases fit TRBD2. CDR3 size: 17 residues. The trim removed 10 bases at V and 4 bases at J, leaving 17 bases unmatched. From germline, CDR1 is MDHEN and CDR2 SYDVKM. The CDR3 here is CATAPRGGSGGTGELFF. CDR3 DNA sequence: TGTGCCACCGCGCCGAGGGGCGGGAGCGGGGGCACCGGGGAGCTGTTTTTT.

The V gene is TRBV15, the J gene TRBJ2-7; the match to TRBD1 covers 11 bases. Germline V gene data show CDR1 as LNHNV and CDR2 as YYDKDF (reference sequence). The CDR3 covers 14 residues. The ends lost 4 bases at V and 3 bases at J; junction bases unmatched: 2. The CDR3 nucleotides are TGTGCCACCAGCATTGGGACAGGGGGCTACGAGCAGTACTTC. Its translation is CATSIGTGGYEQYF.

This clone has more than one count but fewer than ten. The J gene is TRBJ1-2, the V gene TRBV5-1, with D perhaps matching TRBD1 (6 bases). Germline assignment: CDR1 SGHRS and CDR2 YFSETQ. The CDR3 has 14 residues. The V end was cut by 0 bases, the J end by 3 bases, with 9 bases between. The CDR3 sequence: CASSLAPGDYGYTF. As DNA, the CDR3 is TGCGCCAGCAGCTTGGCTCCAGGGGACTATGGCTACACCTTC.

The chain links TRBV4-1 to TRBJ2-7, with TRBD2 matching 9 bases. Looked up from germline, CDR1 is MGHRA and CDR2 is YSYEKL. The ends lost 2 bases at V and 4 bases at J; junction bases unmatched: 6. This CDR3 contains 15 residues. CDR3 bases: TGCGCCAGCAGCCAAATCCCACTAGCGGGTTACGAGCAGTACTTC. This gives the protein CASSQIPLAGYEQYF.

This clone has only a few counts. The V and J genes are TRBV10-3 and TRBJ1-5; 9 nucleotides line up with TRBD1. The V gene's germline CDR1 is ENHRY and CDR2 SYGVKD. V shed 6 bases and J 4 bases; nucleotides not matched to a gene: 1. The CDR3 is 13 amino acids. The CDR3 here is CAISDRGNQPQHF. Written as DNA, the CDR3 is TGTGCCATCAGCGACAGGGGGAATCAGCCCCAGCATTTT.

The rearrangement links TRBV11-1 to TRBJ2-7; 10 bases match TRBD1. The CDR3 totals 15 residues. The junction had 6 bases not matched to a gene; V was cut back by 3 bases and J by 4 bases. Germline V gene data show CDR1 as SGHAT and CDR2 as FQDESV (reference sequence). The CDR3 DNA sequence: TGTGCCAGCAGCTTGGGCGGGACAGGGGAATACGAGCAGTACTTC. Translating it yields CASSLGGTGEYEQYF.

The chain uses TRBV28 and TRBJ1-4; D gene ambiguous. This CDR3 region has 10 residues. The ends were cut back, 4 bases at V and 11 bases at J, with 5 bases in the middle. Germline CDR1 MDHEN, CDR2 SYDVKM. CDR3 sequence (DNA): TGTGCCAGCAGTTCACTGAAACTGTTTTTT. The encoded protein is CASSSLKLFF.

The genes are TRBV15 and TRBJ2-7; 10 bases agree with TRBD1. This CDR3 is 15 amino acids long. Trimming removed 3 bases from V and 6 bases from J; junction bases left unmatched: 8. Germline CDR1 reads LNHNV; CDR2 reads YYDKDF (reference sequence). This chain's CDR3 is CATSSQNRDRGEQYF. DNA of the CDR3: TGTGCCACCAGCAGTCAAAACCGGGACAGGGGCGAGCAGTACTTC.

This chain uses TRBV4-1 with TRBJ2-7; TRBD1 matches 7 bases. This CDR3 is 15 amino acids long. Per germline, CDR1 MGHRA and CDR2 YSYEKL. The trim removed 0 bases at V and 2 bases at J, leaving 4 bases unmatched. This chain's CDR3 is CASSQDPGGAYEQYF. The CDR3 DNA reads as TGCGCCAGCAGCCAAGATCCAGGGGGAGCCTACGAGCAGTACTTC.

The chain employs TRBV5-1 and TRBJ2-1; a weak D match, TRBD1 (6 bases). The V end was cut by 3 bases, the J end by 5 bases, with 12 bases between. The CDR3 is 14 residues long. Looked up from germline, CDR1 is SGHRS and CDR2 is YFSETQ. For the CDR3, the DNA is TGCGCCAGCAGCTATGGACAGTTGAACAATGAGCAGTTCTTC. This sequence encodes CASSYGQLNNEQFF.

The chain couples TRBV5-1 to TRBJ1-4; 9 nucleotides agree with TRBD1. The germline gives CDR1 SGHRS, CDR2 YFSETQ. This CDR3 has 17 amino acids. With V trimmed by 4 bases and J by 17 bases, 24 bases remained unmatched. CDR3 residues: CASSPGTGRVWVWDHFF. The CDR3 DNA reads TGCGCCAGCAGCCCGGGGACAGGGAGGGTATGGGTCTGGGACCACTTTTTT.

This clone was seen once. The genes are TRBV6-5 and TRBJ1-6, with 8 nucleotides matching TRBD1. This CDR3 has 15 amino acids. With 7 bases clipped from V and 7 bases from J, the junction kept 9 bases outside the gene matches. Germline V gives CDR1 MNHEY, CDR2 SVGAGI. This CDR3 is CASTHRGGYNSPLHF. The CDR3, as DNA: TGTGCCAGCACCCACAGGGGGGGCTACAATTCACCCCTCCACTTT.

The chain joins TRBV10-1 to TRBJ2-7; possible D gene TRBD2, 6 bases. CDR1 WNHNN and CDR2 SYGVQD come from the germline V gene (reference sequence). There are 14 residues in the CDR3. V lost 3 bases, J lost 6 bases, and 15 bases lay in between. CDR3 sequence: CASSDPTSGFEQYF. CDR3 coding DNA: TGCGCCAGCAGTGACCCTACGAGCGGGTTCGAGCAGTACTTC.

The J gene is TRBJ2-3, the V gene TRBV6-6; 7 bases match TRBD1. The germline V gene has CDR1 MNHNY and CDR2 SVGAGI (reference sequence). CDR3 length: 15 residues. Trimming at V came to 5 bases and at J to 3 bases, leaving 8 bases not matched to a gene. CDR3 loop: CASSGRQGRTDTQYF. In nucleotides, the CDR3 is TGTGCCAGCAGTGGGAGACAGGGACGTACAGATACGCAGTATTTT.

V and J are TRBV10-3 and TRBJ1-1; TRBD1 matches at 7 bases. The CDR3 length is 14 residues. V dropped 5 bases and J dropped 0; count of bases not matched to a gene: 3. Germline CDR1 is ENHRY and CDR2 is SYGVKD. The DNA of the CDR3 is TGTGCCATCAGTCCGGGACAGATGAACACTGAAGCTTTCTTT. Its protein is CAISPGQMNTEAFF.

V usage is TRBV9 and J usage is TRBJ1-4, with D maybe TRBD1 (6 bases). CDR1 and CDR2 (germline): SGDLS, YYNGEE. The CDR3 runs 12 residues. V was shortened by 3 bases and J by 10 bases, with 10 bases between the two germline ends. The CDR3 reads CASSDKGGKLFF. CDR3 nucleotide sequence: TGTGCCAGCAGCGACAAAGGGGGAAAACTGTTTTTT. Full variable domain (rest looked up from reference TRBV9 and TRBJ1-4): DSGVTQTPKHLITATGQRVTLRCSPRSGDLSVYWYQQSLDQGLQFLIQYYNGEERAKGNILERFSAQQFPDLHSELNLSSLELGDSALYFCASSDKGGKLFFGSGTQLSVL.

This chain connects TRBV27 to TRBJ1-1; no reliable D call. The germline CDR1 and CDR2 sequences are MNHEY and SMNVEV (reference sequence). The CDR3 loop spans 13 amino acids. V was shortened by 4 bases and J by 12 bases, with 18 bases between the two germline ends. In DNA form, the CDR3 reads TGTGCCAGCAGTTCGAGAGAGGGCAGATGGACTTTCTTT. This encodes CASSSREGRWTFF.

J is TRBJ2-7 and V is TRBV7-9, with D unclear. CDR1 SEHNR and CDR2 FQNEAQ come from the germline V gene (reference sequence). V was clipped by 7 bases and J by 1 base, with 14 bases between them. The CDR3 is 14 residues long. The CDR3 sequence: CASTSNGQSYEQYF. Here the CDR3 DNA reads TGTGCCAGCACCTCCAATGGGCAGTCCTACGAGCAGTACTTC.

Comments on this clone: Its ends do not fully match the called genes, so a read error is possible. This chain links TRBV5-8 with TRBJ1-5; no definite D call. The CDR3 sequence is 12 residues long. The germline gives CDR1 SGHTS, CDR2 YDEGEE. The CDR3 DNA is TGTGCCAGCACCTTGAGGAGACAGCCCCAGCATTTT. As protein: CASTLRRQPQHF.

This clone was seen more than once but under ten times. The V and J genes are TRBV18 and TRBJ2-5; no clear D. The ends were cut back, 2 bases at V and 1 base at J, with 5 bases in the middle. The CDR3 totals 13 residues. Germline CDR1 KGHSH, CDR2 LQKENI. DNA for the CDR3: TGTGCCAGCTCACCAGGCCCCCAAGAGACCCAGTACTTC. It encodes CASSPGPQETQYF. Full variable domain (remainder filled in from reference TRBV18 and TRBJ2-5): NAGVMQNPRHLVRRRGQEARLRCSPMKGHSHVYWYRQLPEEGLKFMVYLQKENIIDESGMPKERFSAEFPKEGPSILRIQQVVRGDSAAYFCASSPGPQETQYFGPGTRLLVL.

This sequence joins TRBV6-6 and TRBJ2-2, with 7 bases matching TRBD2. This CDR3 spans 15 amino acids. The V segment lost 0 bases and the J segment 6 bases; nucleotides outside the gene matches: 4. The germline CDR1 and CDR2 sequences are MNHNY and SVGAGI (reference sequence). CDR3 sequence: CASSYSNREAGELFF. CDR3 coding DNA: TGTGCCAGCAGTTACTCGAACCGGGAGGCCGGGGAGCTGTTTTTT.

The chain has TRBV6-6 and TRBJ1-5, with a tentative D call TRBD1 (6 bases). Germline V gene lookup returns CDR1 MNHNY and CDR2 SVGAGI (reference sequence). V was shortened by 10 bases and J by 0 bases, with 16 bases between the two germline ends. This CDR3 is 15 amino acids long. CDR3: CAICKYRDSNQPQHF. CDR3 sequence (DNA): TGTGCCATATGTAAGTACAGGGATAGCAATCAGCCCCAGCATTTT.

This chain uses TRBV7-9 with TRBJ1-1; tentative D call: TRBD1 (5 bases). V lost 5 bases and J lost 4, with 11 bases in between. The CDR3 has 13 amino acids. CDR1 is SEHNR and CDR2 is FQNEAQ in the germline V gene (reference sequence). DNA for the CDR3: TGTGCCAGCAGCCCCAGCGGGGGCACTGAAGCTTTCTTT. It yields the protein CASSPSGGTEAFF.

Here the CDR3 reads CASSVHVGGNSPLHF. The CDR3 DNA reads TGTGCCAGTAGTGTTCATGTCGGGGGGAATTCACCCCTCCACTTT. The chain joins TRBV19 to TRBJ1-6, with D perhaps TRBD1 (5 bases). Trimming pared 5 bases from V and 7 bases from J, leaving 15 bases between. This CDR3 has 15 residues. Germline CDR1 and CDR2: LNHDA and SQIVND (reference sequence).